The 29 T cell receptor beta chains in this list originate from one sample, sequenced in a study of regulatory T cells in long-lasting Graves disease (dated by TCRdb to the early 2020s). What the time point label conveys for this sample: newly diagnosed GD, antithyroid drugs for less than 3 months. RNA was extracted from PBMCs in TRIzol for both TCR sequencing and RNA sequencing. Library method: multiplex PCR. The instrument was an Illumina HiSeq 4000. TCR beta libraries were built with iRepertoire HTBI primers and Arm-PCR amplification of CDR3 regions. The public reads were run again by TCRdb, first through fastp at Q25 and then through MiXCR, and only productive beta chains were kept. Rows with a matching CDR3 protein are joined into one entry that keeps the most common DNA and genes. The sample table contains 400,000 to 500,000 distinct CDR3 sequences; only one count was recorded for about 15% of them. The ten largest clones represent 16% of the sample.

These data are also associated with another study on T cells in Graves' hyperthyroidism and ophthalmopathy.

The source material was peripheral blood mononuclear cells (PBMCs), sampled at new diagnosis, from a patient treated with antithyroid drugs. The receptors were gathered from a woman under 40 with Graves disease. Donor details come from another sample of the same person, matched by shared clones.

There are many counts of this clonotype. The genes are TRBV5-1 and TRBJ2-1; maybe TRBD2 (5 bases). Between the trimmed V and J ends, which lost 3 bases and 4 bases, there was a span of 17 bases. This CDR3 has 16 residues. Germline CDR1 SGHRS, CDR2 YFSETQ. CDR3 residues: CASSWEMASLYNEQFF. CDR3 nucleotides: TGCGCCAGCAGCTGGGAGATGGCCTCCCTTTACAATGAGCAGTTCTTC.

In this sample, this clonotype turned up a few times. V gene TRBV7-8 combines with J gene TRBJ1-2, with no clear D. Trimming removed 4 bases at V and 3 bases at J, with 18 bases between. CDR3 length equals 16 residues. Germline V gene data show CDR1 as SGHVS and CDR2 as FQNEAQ. CDR3 sequence: CASSSSVRGGDYGYTF. The CDR3 nucleotides read TGTGCCAGCAGCTCGTCGGTGAGAGGCGGAGACTATGGCTACACCTTC.

There are many counts of this clonotype. J is TRBJ2-3 and V is TRBV30, with D unresolved. V lost 2 bases and J lost 0, with 9 bases in between. The CDR3 length is 14 residues. Germline CDR1 is GTSNPN and CDR2 is SVGIG (reference sequence). The CDR3 here is CAWSLGKSTDTQYF. CDR3 DNA sequence: TGTGCCTGGAGTTTGGGGAAAAGCACAGATACGCAGTATTTT.

Of note for this clonotype: A much larger clone is a single base away; this may be a read error. Given the absence of the conserved phenylalanine or tryptophan at the CDR3 end, a read error is likely. The CDR3 loop reads CASSQIEGARGETQYL. CDR3 sequence (DNA): TGTGCCAGCAGCCAAATCGAGGGGGCTCGAGGAGAGACCCAGTACCTC. This chain uses TRBV3-1 with TRBJ2-5, with 7 bases identical to TRBD1. The ends lost 2 bases at V and 4 bases at J; junction bases unmatched: 10. This CDR3 region has 16 residues. The germline gives CDR1 LGHDT, CDR2 YNNKEL (reference sequence).

This chain links TRBV2 with TRBJ2-1, with 8 nucleotides matching TRBD2. This CDR3 comprises 14 residues. Germline CDR1 SNHLY, CDR2 FYNNEI. J lost 4 bases, V lost 7 bases, and 6 bases had no gene match. Written as DNA, the CDR3 is TGTGCCAGCACCGGGCCTAGCGGGTACAATGAGCAGTTCTTC. This encodes CASTGPSGYNEQFF.

The chain is built from TRBV27 and TRBJ2-3; D gene uncertain. Gene TRBJ2-5 matches the end of the DNA better, so the J call may be wrong. Per germline, CDR1 MNHEY and CDR2 SMNVEV (reference sequence). The CDR3 runs 13 residues. As DNA, the CDR3 is TGTGCCAGCAGTTTATTTAGTGGAGAGACCCAGTACTTC. Amino acids: CASSLFSGETQYF.

Note on this clonotype: This sequence may be a read error, since a much larger clone differs from it by one base. The rearrangement joins TRBV6-1 to TRBJ1-6; 7 nucleotides match TRBD1. Germline CDR1 reads MNHNS; CDR2 reads SASEGT. The length of the CDR3 is 16 residues. With 5 bases clipped from V and 9 bases from J, the junction kept 13 bases outside the gene matches. This chain's CDR3 is CASSPAGTELSSPLHF. The DNA of the CDR3 is TGTGCCAGCAGTCCTGCCGGGACAGAGTTGAGTTCACCCCTCCACTTT.

The CDR3 nucleotides read TGTGCCAGCAGCCAAGATCTGGGGACAGTAGCCTACAATGAGCAGTTCTTC. Translated: CASSQDLGTVAYNEQFF. This rearrangement joins TRBV14 to TRBJ2-1; TRBD1 aligns across 7 bases. The CDR3 consists of 17 residues. Looked up from germline, CDR1 is SGHDN and CDR2 is FVKESK. V gave up 0 bases and J gave up 2 bases; unmatched junction bases: 7.

This clonotype showed up just once. This may be a read error: a much more frequent sequence differs by one nucleotide. The V call is TRBV28, the J call TRBJ1-2; 7 bases agree with TRBD1. The CDR3 runs to 14 residues. Trimming took 6 bases from V and 8 from J; bases not matched to a gene: 12. The germline V gene encodes CDR1 MDHEN and CDR2 SYDVKM. The CDR3 is CASRWDSGLQGYTF. The CDR3 nucleotides are TGTGCCAGCAGATGGGACAGTGGGCTGCAAGGCTACACCTTC.

The V call is TRBV11-2, the J call TRBJ1-5; 7 positions match TRBD1. V dropped 6 bases and J dropped 6; count of bases not matched to a gene: 8. CDR1 is SGHAT, CDR2 FQNNGV, per germline. The CDR3 is 14 amino acids. CDR3 in amino acids: CASSQTGSGQPQHF. The CDR3 DNA sequence: TGTGCCAGCAGTCAGACAGGGTCAGGTCAGCCCCAGCATTTT.

This clonotype occurred many times. The chain carries TRBV29-1 and TRBJ2-7; D is undetermined. Trimming took off 4 bases at V and 0 bases at J, with 10 bases between the two ends. Per the germline V gene, CDR1 is SQVTM and CDR2 is ANQGSEA. The length of the CDR3 is 13 residues. CDR3 in amino acids: CSVVGSLSYEQYF. In DNA form, the CDR3 reads TGCAGCGTTGTCGGCAGCCTCTCCTACGAGCAGTACTTC.

The CDR3 reads CASSLTAYEQYF. The CDR3 nucleotides are TGTGCCAGCAGCTTAACGGCATACGAGCAGTACTTC. The V gene is TRBV5-6, the J gene TRBJ2-7; D remains unclear. V was cut by 2 bases and J by 4 bases, with 7 bases left in between. Looked up from germline, CDR1 is SGHDT and CDR2 is YYEEEE. The CDR3 runs 12 residues.

The V and J genes are TRBV9 and TRBJ2-2; 7 bases are a match to TRBD1. CDR3 length: 15 amino acids. The germline gives CDR1 SGDLS, CDR2 YYNGEE. Trimming cost V 7 bases and J 0 bases; bases outside gene matches: 6. The CDR3 nucleotides read TGTGCCAGCGGACGGACAGGAGCGAACACCGGGGAGCTGTTTTTT. This translates into CASGRTGANTGELFF. Complete variable domain (other parts from reference TRBV9 and TRBJ2-2): DSGVTQTPKHLITATGQRVTLRCSPRSGDLSVYWYQQSLDQGLQFLIQYYNGEERAKGNILERFSAQQFPDLHSELNLSSLELGDSALYFCASGRTGANTGELFFGEGSRLTVL.

A few counts support this clonotype. The rearrangement links TRBV6-1 to TRBJ2-7, with D perhaps assigned TRBD1 or TRBD2 (5 bases each). V shed 4 bases and J shed 3 bases, with 19 bases lying between them. CDR1 and CDR2 from the germline V gene are MNHNS and SASEGT. The length of the CDR3 is 16 residues. For the CDR3, the DNA is TGTGCCAGCAGTGCGGGGCCCGCGGAGCTCCTCTACGAGCAGTACTTC. Translating gives CASSAGPAELLYEQYF.

This clonotype has ten or more counts. The genes are TRBV12-3 or TRBV12-4 and TRBJ2-7; a weak D match, TRBD2 (6 bases). This CDR3 region has 13 residues. V gave up 8 bases and J gave up 3 bases, with 14 bases separating them. The CDR3 sequence is CASSWGGRYEQYF. CDR3 sequence (DNA): TGTGCCAGCTCCTGGGGAGGCCGCTACGAGCAGTACTTC.

This clonotype was counted between two and nine times. This may stem from a read error, because a much larger clone lies one nucleotide away. V gene TRBV3-1 combines with J gene TRBJ1-1, with D possibly being TRBD1 (6 bases). Germline CDR1 reads LGHDT; CDR2 reads YNNKEL (reference sequence). CDR3 length equals 15 residues. CDR3 residues: CAGSQETGENTEAFF. The CDR3 DNA is TGTGCCGGCAGCCAAGAGACAGGCGAGAACACTGAAGCTTTCTTT.

This clonotype was seen at least ten times. The V gene is TRBV11-3, the J gene TRBJ2-1; 13 bases are a match to TRBD2. The CDR3 extends over 15 amino acids. The J segment lost 6 bases and the V segment lost 8 bases, leaving 7 bases of the junction unmatched. Germline lookup yields CDR1 SGHNT and CDR2 YENEEA. CDR3 region: CASSTRLAGGNEQFF. The CDR3 DNA sequence: TGTGCCAGCTCCACCCGACTAGCGGGAGGCAATGAGCAGTTCTTC.

The sample holds many counts of this clonotype. This rearrangement joins TRBV28 to TRBJ2-2; possible D gene TRBD2, 6 bases. CDR1 and CDR2 from the germline V gene are MDHEN and SYDVKM. The CDR3 length is 14 residues. Trimming cost V 7 bases and J 5 bases, with 14 bases left between them. The CDR3 loop reads CASIWRGRTGELFF. The CDR3 DNA sequence: TGTGCCAGCATTTGGCGAGGGAGGACCGGGGAGCTGTTTTTT.

Ten or more counts support this clonotype. The V and J genes are TRBV2 and TRBJ2-7; 15 bases agree with TRBD2. Germline CDR1 reads SNHLY; CDR2 reads FYNNEI. CDR3 size: 15 residues. V dropped 9 bases and J dropped 2; count of bases not matched to a gene: 5. In nucleotides, the CDR3 is TGTGCCAGTACCGGGACTAGCGGGGGGACCTACGAGCAGTACTTC. Residues: CASTGTSGGTYEQYF.

This clonotype was observed at least ten times. The V and J genes are TRBV9 and TRBJ1-3; D ambiguous. CDR1 and CDR2 from the germline V gene are SGDLS and YYNGEE. V lost 0 bases and J 4 bases, leaving 2 bases between the germline ends. The CDR3 runs 12 residues. The CDR3, as DNA: TGTGCCAGCAGCGTAGCCGGAAACACCATATATTTT. Translation gives CASSVAGNTIYF.

This clonotype was seen at least ten times. The gene calls are TRBV5-6 and TRBJ2-5; D not resolved. Germline lookup yields CDR1 SGHDT and CDR2 YYEEEE. There are 14 residues in the CDR3. V shed 2 bases and J shed 0 bases, with 8 bases lying between them. For the CDR3, the DNA is TGTGCCAGCAGCTTTCCATCGCACCAAGAGACCCAGTACTTC. Its protein product is CASSFPSHQETQYF.

This clonotype was picked up many times. The genes are TRBV6-1 and TRBJ2-1; D ambiguous. The CDR3 covers 12 residues. Germline assignment: CDR1 MNHNS and CDR2 SASEGT. The V and J ends lost 5 bases and 6 bases respectively, with 8 bases between them. The CDR3 bases are TGTGCCAGCAGTCCCCCGGCCAATGAGCAGTTCTTC. This encodes CASSPPANEQFF.

This clonotype was observed a few times. The chain is built from TRBV4-2 and TRBJ2-7, with 9 bases matching TRBD2. Germline V gene sequence: CDR1 LGHNA, CDR2 YNFKEQ. The CDR3 spans 15 residues. V shed 4 bases, J shed 2 bases, and the junction held 6 bases outside the gene matches. The CDR3 loop reads CASSREAGGPYEQYF. The CDR3 DNA reads as TGTGCCAGCAGCCGGGAGGCGGGAGGGCCCTACGAGCAGTACTTC.

This clonotype showed up many times. J is TRBJ2-1 and V is TRBV6-1; 11 nucleotides line up with TRBD2. With V trimmed by 0 bases and J by 3 bases, 1 base remained unmatched. Per the germline V gene, CDR1 is MNHNS and CDR2 is SASEGT. The CDR3 runs to 16 residues. The CDR3 is CASSEATSGVYNEQFF. CDR3 bases: TGTGCCAGCAGTGAAGCGACTAGCGGGGTCTACAATGAGCAGTTCTTC.

This rearrangement joins TRBV3-1 to TRBJ2-5, with D unclear. The CDR3 length is 15 residues. CDR1 and CDR2 (germline): LGHDT, YNNKEL (reference sequence). V was clipped by 5 bases and J by 3 bases, with 16 bases between them. CDR3 DNA sequence: TGTGCCAGCAGCGTAGTAGGCGTCCCTGAAGAGACCCAGTACTTC. Its protein is CASSVVGVPEETQYF.

This clonotype was seen at least ten times. The chain carries TRBV7-9 and TRBJ2-2; TRBD2 agrees at 8 bases. In germline, CDR1 is SEHNR, CDR2 FQNEAQ (reference sequence). The CDR3 runs to 19 residues. V gave up 0 bases and J gave up 1 base; unmatched junction bases: 10. The CDR3: CASSLAVSSGPWNTGELFF. The DNA for the CDR3 is TGTGCCAGCAGCTTAGCGGTTTCTAGCGGGCCCTGGAACACCGGGGAGCTGTTTTTT.

The chain recombines TRBV3-1 with TRBJ2-2; D possibly matches TRBD1 or TRBD2 (5 bases each). Germline V lookup: CDR1 LGHDT, CDR2 YNNKEL (reference sequence). The CDR3 is 15 residues long. V lost 4 bases and J 8 bases, leaving 17 bases between the germline ends. CDR3 sequence reads: CASSPVGAGSGELFF. The CDR3 DNA follows: TGTGCCAGCAGCCCCGTCGGGGCCGGGTCTGGGGAGCTGTTTTTT.

This clonotype was observed many times. The chain carries TRBV9 and TRBJ2-2, with D uncertain. Germline V gene lookup returns CDR1 SGDLS and CDR2 YYNGEE. The CDR3 contains 12 residues. V lost 0 bases and J 7 bases, leaving 4 bases between the germline ends. The CDR3 reads CASSVADGELFF. CDR3 bases: TGTGCCAGCAGCGTAGCGGACGGGGAGCTGTTTTTT.

CDR3 nucleotide sequence: TGTGCCAGCAGCCAAGCTTCGGGGACAGGGGGCTCGCGGCAGTACTTC. It is translated as CASSQASGTGGSRQYF. The chain uses TRBV3-1 and TRBJ2-7, with 12 bases matching TRBD1. V lost 1 base, J lost 9 bases, and 10 bases stayed unmatched. Germline V CDR1 and CDR2: LGHDT, YNNKEL (reference sequence). This CDR3 comprises 16 residues.